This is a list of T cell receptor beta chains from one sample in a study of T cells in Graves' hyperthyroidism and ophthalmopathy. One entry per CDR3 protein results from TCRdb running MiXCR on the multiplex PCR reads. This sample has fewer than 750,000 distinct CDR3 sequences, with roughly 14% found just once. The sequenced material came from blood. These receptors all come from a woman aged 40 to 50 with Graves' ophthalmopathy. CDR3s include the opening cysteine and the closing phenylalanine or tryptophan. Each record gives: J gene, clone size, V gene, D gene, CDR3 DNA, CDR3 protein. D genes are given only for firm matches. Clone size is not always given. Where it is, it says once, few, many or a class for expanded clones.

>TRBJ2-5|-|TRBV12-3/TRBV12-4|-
TGTGCCAGCAGCCGGACACCAGTAGGGGAGACCCAGTACTTC
CASSRTPVGETQYF
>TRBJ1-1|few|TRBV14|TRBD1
TGTGCCAGCAGCCAAGATTCGGGCAGGGGGCGGTGGTACACTGAAGCTTTCTTT
CASSQDSGRGRWYTEAFF
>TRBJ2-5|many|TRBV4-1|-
TGCGCCAGCAGCCTTGTGCCCTTTCAAGAGACCCAGTACTTC
CASSLVPFQETQYF
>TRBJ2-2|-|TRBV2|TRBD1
TGTGCCAGCATCGCGGCCCCGTGGCAGGGGGCAACCGGGGAGCTGTTTTTT
CASIAAPWQGATGELFF
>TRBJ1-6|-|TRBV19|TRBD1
TGTGCCAGTAGTATCGAGACAGGGGGAAATTCACCCCTCCACTTT
CASSIETGGNSPLHF
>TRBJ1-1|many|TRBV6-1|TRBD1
TGTGCCAGCCTCTCAGGGGGTGGGACTGAAGCTTTCTTT
CASLSGGGTEAFF
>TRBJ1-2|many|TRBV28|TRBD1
TGTGCCAGCAGTTACAGGGGCGATGGCTACACCTTC
CASSYRGDGYTF
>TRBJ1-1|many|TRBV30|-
TGTGCCTGGAGTCAGGGGAGGGCCACTGAAGCTTTCTTT
CAWSQGRATEAFF
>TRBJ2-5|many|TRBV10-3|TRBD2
TGTGCCATCAGTGCGAGCGGGAGGCTATCAATAGTCCAAGAGACCCAGTACTTC
CAISASGRLSIVQETQYF
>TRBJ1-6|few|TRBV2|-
TGTGCCAGCAGTGGAGCGCTACCGGGCTCCTATAATTCACCCCTCCACTTT
CASSGALPGSYNSPLHF
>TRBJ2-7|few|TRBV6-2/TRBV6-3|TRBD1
TGTGCCAGCACAGACCCAGGGGGCGGCTCCTACGAGCAGTACTTC
CASTDPGGGSYEQYF
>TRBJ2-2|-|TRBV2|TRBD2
TGTGCCAGCAGGGGGAGGGTGAACACCGGGGAGCTGTTTTTT
CASRGRVNTGELFF
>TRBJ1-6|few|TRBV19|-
TGTGCCAGTAGTACCGGAGGACGGAAAAATTCACCCCTCCACTTT
CASSTGGRKNSPLHF
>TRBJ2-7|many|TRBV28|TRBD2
TGTGCCAGCAGCTATTTCGGTGGCGGGAGTAAGTACGAGCAGTACTTC
CASSYFGGGSKYEQYF
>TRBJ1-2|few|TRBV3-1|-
TGTGCCAGCAGCCAAGAAGGGGGAGGGCCGAACTATGGCTACACCTTC
CASSQEGGGPNYGYTF
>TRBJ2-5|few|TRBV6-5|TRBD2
TGTGCCAGCAGTTACGAGGCTAGCGGGAGACAAGAGACCCAGTACTTC
CASSYEASGRQETQYF
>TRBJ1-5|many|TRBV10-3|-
TGTGCCATCAGTGAGAGGGACACCATCGTTAATCAGCCCCAGCATTTT
CAISERDTIVNQPQHF
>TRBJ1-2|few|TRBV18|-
TGTGCCAGCTCACCACCCGGAGGCGGCAGGAACTATGGCTACACCTTC
CASSPPGGGRNYGYTF
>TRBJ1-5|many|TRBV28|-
TGTGCCAGCAGTTTTCAGGGACACCGTTATCAGCCCCAGCATTTT
CASSFQGHRYQPQHF
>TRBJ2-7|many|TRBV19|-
TGTGCCAGTAGTACAACAGGGCAAAGCTACGAGCAGTACTTC
CASSTTGQSYEQYF
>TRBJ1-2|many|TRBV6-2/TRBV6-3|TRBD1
TGTGCCAGCAGACGACAGGGAAACGGTAACTATGGCTACACCTTC
CASRRQGNGNYGYTF
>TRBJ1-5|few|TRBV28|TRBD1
TGTGCCAGCAGACTGACAGGGTTTAGCAATCAGCCCCAGCATTTT
CASRLTGFSNQPQHF
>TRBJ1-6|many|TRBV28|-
TGTGCCAGCAGTTCCAATTCACCCCTCCACTTT
CASSSNSPLHF
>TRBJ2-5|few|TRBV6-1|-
TGTGCCAGCAGTGAAGGGTCTAGCGTCGAGACCCAGTACTTC
CASSEGSSVETQYF
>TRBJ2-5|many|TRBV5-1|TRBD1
TGCGCCAGCAGCTTATTACGGACAGGGGGCGAAGAGACCCAGTACTTC
CASSLLRTGGEETQYF
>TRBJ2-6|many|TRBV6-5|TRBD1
TGTGCCAGCGGGACAGGGAAGGCCGGGGCCAACGTCCTGACTTTC
CASGTGKAGANVLTF
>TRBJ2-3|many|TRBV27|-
TGTGCCAGCAGTTTTTCAGGGACAATAGATACGCAGTATTTT
CASSFSGTIDTQYF
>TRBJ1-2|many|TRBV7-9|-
TGTGCCAGCAGCTTAGTGGAGGGATACTATGGCTACACCTTC
CASSLVEGYYGYTF
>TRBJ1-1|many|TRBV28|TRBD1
TGTGCCAGCAGTTTATATGGGCCAGGGGGCGTTTCGACTGAAGCTTTCTTT
CASSLYGPGGVSTEAFF